The sequence of this TCR beta chain was determined in a study of beta chain features in type 1 diabetes. As every portion of the isolated RNA was reverse transcribed, the sequencing read expressed TCRB transcripts. An average of approximately 3.6 million reads was obtained for naive, central memory and regulatory T cell samples. Libraries were prepared by immunoSEQ multiplex PCR; TCRdb keeps only in-frame clonotypes and omits some of them. Altogether around 320,000 clones are present, 13% to 15% being singletons, with the ten largest covering approximately 7%. This clone was recorded a few times. The antigen remains undetermined. Cells sorted by CD45RO/CCR7/CD25/CD127/CD95/CD27 comprised CD4+ naive, central memory, regulatory and stem cell-like memory cells. Germline-derived CDR1 and CDR2 are ENHRY and SYGVKD. The CDR3 totals 15 residues. J was trimmed by 3 bases and V by 6 bases; bases with no gene match: 4.

General study findings and limits: More deletions and fewer insertions at VDJ junctions were found in patients with type 1 diabetes. Within the patient group, naive, central memory and Treg TCRB repertoires appeared more similar to each other than within healthy donors.

Sequenced: central memory CD4+ T cells from blood. This clonotype was sampled from a man aged 25-40 years in good health. V and J are TRBV10-3 and TRBJ2-7; 14 bases align to TRBD2. CDR3 residues: CAIRKGTSGSYEQYV. The CDR3 DNA sequence: TGTGCCATCAGGAAGGGGACTAGCGGGAGCTACGAGCAGTACGTC.